What follows are 26 T cell receptor beta chains derived from one specimen sequenced in a study of T cell responses to AZD1222 COVID-19 vaccine. The assay was immunoSEQ multiplex PCR, and TCRdb's table has in-frame clones only and misses some. The sample lists fewer than 120,000 clones; roughly 90% were seen once. Sequencing used peripheral blood, obtained 28 days after the second AZD1222 dose. These receptors were taken from an adult who received the AZD1222 COVID-19 vaccine.

The gene calls are TRBV20-1 and TRBJ2-5; perhaps D is TRBD1 or TRBD2 (5 bases each). Germline V CDR1 and CDR2: DFQATT, SNEGSKA (reference sequence). This CDR3 spans 14 amino acids. The germline V and J ends were trimmed by 3 bases and 5 bases, with 16 bases remaining between them. In DNA form, the CDR3 reads TGCAGTGCTAGTTTGGGGGTGGCTGGGGAGACCCAGTACTTC. Translating gives CSASLGVAGETQYF.

Only a few counts were recorded for this clone. V and J are TRBV6-5 and TRBJ2-1; 9 bases fit TRBD1. Germline lookup yields CDR1 MNHEY and CDR2 SVGAGI. The CDR3 runs to 15 residues. V lost 7 bases and J lost 7; bases outside the gene matches: 11. CDR3: CASKFGTGSVNEQFF. Here the CDR3 DNA reads TGTGCCAGCAAGTTTGGGACAGGGTCGGTAAATGAGCAGTTCTTC.

The V and J genes are TRBV9 and TRBJ1-3; no definite D call. This CDR3 spans 16 amino acids. The germline V gene encodes CDR1 SGDLS and CDR2 YYNGEE. The V end was cut by 5 bases, the J end by 4 bases, with 19 bases between. This chain's CDR3 is CASSPGELRQGNTIYF. In nucleotides, the CDR3 is TGTGCCAGCAGTCCCGGAGAACTCCGACAAGGAAACACCATATATTTT.

The chain uses TRBV12-3 or TRBV12-4 and TRBJ1-5; D is unclear. The germline V and J ends were trimmed by 6 bases and 5 bases, with 8 bases remaining between them. CDR3 length: 12 amino acids. CDR3 sequence (DNA): TGTGCCAGCAGCCTTCCGTATCAGCCCCAGCATTTT. Translating gives CASSLPYQPQHF.

The V gene is TRBV9, the J gene TRBJ2-3; TRBD2 agrees at 10 bases. The CDR3 runs 18 residues. Trimming took 2 bases from V and 0 from J; bases not matched to a gene: 9. Looked up from germline, CDR1 is SGDLS and CDR2 is YYNGEE. The CDR3 here is CASSVGSGGSSSTDTQYF. The CDR3 coding sequence is TGTGCCAGCAGCGTCGGTAGCGGGGGGTCCTCTAGCACAGATACGCAGTATTTT.

CDR3 protein: CASSYSGGRRTEAFF. The DNA for the CDR3 is TGTGCCAGCAGTTACTCTGGGGGGCGTAGGACTGAAGCTTTCTTT. The V gene is TRBV6-5, the J gene TRBJ1-1, with D perhaps TRBD1 (6 bases). The length of the CDR3 is 15 residues. V lost 0 bases to trimming and J lost 5 bases, with 13 bases between them. Per germline, CDR1 MNHEY and CDR2 SVGAGI.

The chain couples TRBV2 to TRBJ1-2, with a possible D match to TRBD1 (5 bases). Trimming shortened V by 6 bases and J by 4 bases, and 15 bases separated the two germline ends. Germline CDR1 SNHLY, CDR2 FYNNEI. CDR3 length: 14 residues. CDR3 coding DNA: TGTGCCAGCAGGGCCCCGTCAGGGTCCTATGGCTACACCTTC. Translated: CASRAPSGSYGYTF.

The genes are TRBV27 and TRBJ2-7, with D tentatively TRBD2 (5 bases). V was pared by 5 bases and J by 5 bases, with 16 bases between. This CDR3 spans 14 amino acids. Germline lookup yields CDR1 MNHEY and CDR2 SMNVEV (reference sequence). The chain's CDR3 is CASSLRPGWDEQYF. CDR3 in DNA: TGTGCCAGCAGTCTTCGGCCGGGGTGGGACGAGCAGTACTTC.

The gene calls are TRBV6-5 and TRBJ2-1; 9 bases line up with TRBD1. Germline V gene sequence: CDR1 MNHEY, CDR2 SVGAGI. The CDR3 is 14 residues long. V lost 4 bases to trimming and J lost 7 bases; unmatched junction nucleotides: 5. In DNA, the CDR3 is TGTGCCAGCAGTTGGGGACAGGGTAGAAATGAGCAGTTCTTC. This gives the protein CASSWGQGRNEQFF.

The chain is built from TRBV5-1 and TRBJ1-1; 7 bases are a match to TRBD1. There are 13 residues in the CDR3. From germline, CDR1 is SGHRS and CDR2 YFSETQ. J gave up 5 bases and V 6 bases, and 7 bases lay outside the gene matches. The CDR3 DNA reads as TGCGCCAGCAAGTTTCAGGGGGGGACTGAAGCTTTCTTT. It is translated as CASKFQGGTEAFF. Complete variable domain (other parts from reference TRBV5-1 and TRBJ1-1): KAGVTQTPRYLIKTRGQQVTLSCSPISGHRSVSWYQQTPGQGLQFLFEYFSETQRNKGNFPGRFSGRQFSNSRSEMNVSTLELGDSALYLCASKFQGGTEAFFGQGTRLTVV.

This chain links TRBV11-1 with TRBJ2-1; D gene ambiguous. V lost 4 bases to trimming and J lost 4 bases, with 11 bases between them. CDR3 size: 14 residues. Germline V lookup: CDR1 SGHAT, CDR2 FQDESV (reference sequence). The CDR3 DNA reads TGTGCCAGCAGCTCCTCCCGGGCTTACAATGAGCAGTTCTTC. The encoded protein is CASSSSRAYNEQFF.

The CDR3 region is CASSSIDSYGYTF. CDR3 coding DNA: TGTGCCAGCAGTTCCATCGATAGCTATGGCTACACCTTC. This chain connects TRBV6-5 to TRBJ1-2; the D is unclear. CDR3 length: 13 residues. The V end was cut by 4 bases, the J end by 4 bases, with 10 bases between. CDR1 is MNHEY and CDR2 is SVGAGI in the germline V gene.

This sequence joins TRBV5-5 and TRBJ2-1; D is perhaps TRBD1 (6 bases). Per germline, CDR1 SGHKS and CDR2 YYEKEE (reference sequence). This CDR3 is built from 13 residues. V was clipped by 3 bases and J by 10 bases, with 14 bases between them. Here the CDR3 DNA reads TGTGCCAGCAGCTGGGGGCACGGAAAAGAGCAGTTCTTC. This sequence encodes CASSWGHGKEQFF.

The rearrangement uses TRBV29-1 and TRBJ2-2; D is uncertain. Germline V CDR1 and CDR2: SQVTM, ANQGSEA. Between the trimmed V and J ends, which lost 1 base and 6 bases, there was a span of 6 bases. This CDR3 has 12 residues. DNA for the CDR3: TGCAGCGTTGAAGTGGTAGCCGGGGAGCTGTTTTTT. It specifies CSVEVVAGELFF.

This clone was counted a few times. V gene TRBV5-1 combines with J gene TRBJ2-5; 7 nucleotides match TRBD1. V lost 0 bases and J lost 2; bases outside the gene matches: 4. CDR3 size: 15 residues. CDR1 is SGHRS, CDR2 YFSETQ, per germline. CDR3 DNA sequence: TGCGCCAGCAGCTTGGGGGGGACAGAGCAAGAGACCCAGTACTTC. This codes for CASSLGGTEQETQYF. The full variable domain, completed using reference TRBV5-1 and TRBJ2-5, is KAGVTQTPRYLIKTRGQQVTLSCSPISGHRSVSWYQQTPGQGLQFLFEYFSETQRNKGNFPGRFSGRQFSNSRSEMNVSTLELGDSALYLCASSLGGTEQETQYFGPGTRLLVL.

The gene calls are TRBV3-1 (or the pseudogene TRBV3-2) and TRBJ1-2, with TRBD1 matching over 8 bases. Germline loops: CDR1 LGHDT, CDR2 YNNKEL (reference sequence). Trimming cost V 1 base and J 4 bases; bases outside gene matches: 5. CDR3 length equals 15 residues. DNA of the CDR3: TGTGCCAGCAGCCAAGTGACAGGGGTGGGCTATGGCTACACCTTC. This translates into CASSQVTGVGYGYTF.

This rearrangement joins TRBV5-1 to TRBJ2-5; TRBD1 is a possible D gene (6 bases). The CDR3 consists of 16 residues. V lost 0 bases and J 5 bases, leaving 17 bases between the germline ends. Germline CDR1 reads SGHRS; CDR2 reads YFSETQ. The CDR3: CASSLEQETGMETQYF. The CDR3 DNA reads as TGCGCCAGCAGCTTGGAACAGGAAACAGGGATGGAGACCCAGTACTTC. The full variable domain, in which reference TRBV5-1 and TRBJ2-5 provide the parts outside the CDR3, is KAGVTQTPRYLIKTRGQQVTLSCSPISGHRSVSWYQQTPGQGLQFLFEYFSETQRNKGNFPGRFSGRQFSNSRSEMNVSTLELGDSALYLCASSLEQETGMETQYFGPGTRLLVL.

This clone was found many times. V gene TRBV4-2 combines with J gene TRBJ1-3; TRBD1 matches 9 bases. Trimming removed 4 bases from V and 3 bases from J; junction bases left unmatched: 7. This CDR3 comprises 16 residues. The germline V gene encodes CDR1 LGHNA and CDR2 YNFKEQ. The DNA for the CDR3 is TGTGCCAGCAGCCCGGGGACAGGGTCAGGTGGAAACACCATATATTTT. This gives the protein CASSPGTGSGGNTIYF.

The chain couples TRBV27 to TRBJ2-5, with 9 bases fitting TRBD1. V was clipped by 6 bases and J by 2 bases; unmatched bases: 1. The V gene's germline CDR1 is MNHEY and CDR2 SMNVEV (reference sequence). The CDR3 sequence is 13 residues long. CDR3 sequence (DNA): TGTGCCAGCAGGGGACAGGGACAAGAGACCCAGTACTTC. Translated: CASRGQGQETQYF.

This clone occurred a few times. The sample contains more than one DNA sequence encoding this CDR3. The V call is TRBV2, the J call TRBJ1-5; D is ambiguous. V gave up 6 bases and J gave up 6 bases, with 15 bases separating them. Germline CDR1 SNHLY, CDR2 FYNNEI. CDR3 length equals 14 residues. The CDR3 region is CASRPGSGGQPQHF. In DNA form, the CDR3 reads TGTGCCAGCAGGCCCGGGAGCGGAGGTCAGCCCCAGCATTTT.

V gene TRBV7-8 combines with J gene TRBJ2-7; no clear D gene. This CDR3 is built from 13 residues. Trimming took 1 base from V and 1 from J, leaving 5 bases between them. Germline V lookup: CDR1 SGHVS, CDR2 FQNEAQ. The CDR3 DNA sequence: TGTGCCAGCAGCTTAGGTCGGTCCTACGAGCAGTACTTC. Amino acid sequence: CASSLGRSYEQYF.

The J gene is TRBJ2-1, the V gene TRBV28, with 11 bases lining up with TRBD1. V trimming: 6 bases; J trimming: 8 bases; junction bases outside the gene matches: 6. The V gene's germline CDR1 is MDHEN and CDR2 SYDVKM. CDR3 length: 14 residues. CDR3 sequence: CASSRRTGGHEQFF. The CDR3 DNA follows: TGTGCCAGCAGCCGCCGGACAGGGGGCCATGAGCAGTTCTTC.

V is TRBV7-9 and J is TRBJ1-2; a possible D gene is TRBD1 (5 bases). There are 12 residues in the CDR3. V gave up 4 bases and J gave up 8 bases, with 11 bases separating them. CDR1 and CDR2 (germline): SEHNR, FQNEAQ (reference sequence). As DNA, the CDR3 is TGTGCCAGCAGCTATGGCGGGGACGGCTACACCTTC. Protein product: CASSYGGDGYTF.

This clone was counted only a few times. J is TRBJ1-1 and V is TRBV7-8; D not certain. The CDR3 has 13 amino acids. Trimming took off 0 bases at V and 8 bases at J, with 10 bases between the two ends. Germline CDR1 reads SGHVS; CDR2 reads FQNEAQ. CDR3 DNA sequence: TGTGCCAGCAGCTTAGCGGGAGTGCCGGAAGCTTTCTTT. Protein sequence: CASSLAGVPEAFF.

The chain carries TRBV6-9 and TRBJ1-6; D is perhaps TRBD1 (6 bases). Trimming pared 4 bases from V and 7 bases from J, leaving 14 bases between. CDR1 and CDR2 from the germline V gene are MNHGY and SVAAGI. This CDR3 is 15 amino acids long. The CDR3 protein is CASSLRTESNSPLHF. The CDR3 region has the DNA TGTGCCAGCAGTTTGCGGACAGAAAGCAATTCACCCCTCCACTTT.

This chain uses TRBV6-1 with TRBJ1-1; D unclear. This CDR3 contains 13 residues. Germline V gene data show CDR1 as MNHNS and CDR2 as SASEGT. V shed 3 bases and J shed 0 bases, with 5 bases lying between them. This CDR3 reads CASSDIMNTEAFF. The CDR3 bases are TGTGCCAGCAGTGACATCATGAACACTGAAGCTTTCTTT.